The 24 T cell receptor beta chains below were found in one sample sequenced in a study of T cells in Graves' hyperthyroidism and ophthalmopathy. Amplified TCR beta CDR3 regions derived from RNA transcripts. Researchers ran a first-round RT-PCR on the TCR CDR3 using the HTBI primer set. TCRdb redid the calling of the multiplex PCR reads with MiXCR, one entry per CDR3 protein. The sample lists a few hundred thousand distinct CDR3 sequences, around 46% occurring once. The sequenced sample consisted of peripheral blood or thyroid tissue (not recorded which). The receptors come from a woman between 18 and 29 years old with Graves' hyperthyroidism.

This chain links TRBV25-1 with TRBJ1-6; perhaps TRBD1 as D (5 bases). The germline V gene has CDR1 MGHDK and CDR2 SYGVNS. Trimming removed 6 bases at V and 9 bases at J, with 15 bases between. This CDR3 comprises 14 residues. As DNA, the CDR3 is TGTGCCAGCAGCGAGGTGGGTGGGGGTTCACCCCTCCACTTT. As protein: CASSEVGGGSPLHF.

The count of this clonotype is one. This chain uses TRBV10-1 with TRBJ1-1; D gene unclear. Germline loops: CDR1 WNHNN, CDR2 SYGVQD (reference sequence). V shed 4 bases and J shed 0 bases, with 9 bases lying between them. CDR3 size: 14 residues. CDR3 sequence (DNA): TGCGCCAGCAGTGCTAGGAAACTGAACACTGAAGCTTTCTTT. This translates into CASSARKLNTEAFF.

Of note for this clonotype: One end of the junction does not line up with germline, which may come from a read error. The genes are TRBV7-9 and TRBJ2-7; the D gene could be TRBD1 or TRBD2 (5 bases each). The germline CDR1 and CDR2 sequences are SEHNR and FQNEAQ (reference sequence). The CDR3 totals 13 residues. The CDR3 nucleotides read TGTGCCAGCAGCTGGCTAGCCGGGGACGACCAGTACTTC. Its protein is CASSWLAGDDQYF.

The chain employs TRBV5-1 and TRBJ2-7; weak D call: TRBD1 (5 bases). This CDR3 spans 14 amino acids. Trimming removed 3 bases from V and 0 bases from J, with 10 bases in between. The germline V gene has CDR1 SGHRS and CDR2 YFSETQ. The CDR3: CASSSAQGSYEQYF. The CDR3 bases are TGCGCCAGCAGCTCCGCCCAGGGCTCCTACGAGCAGTACTTC.

V is TRBV20-1 and J is TRBJ2-7; D is perhaps TRBD1 or TRBD2 (6 bases each). Germline V CDR1 and CDR2: DFQATT, SNEGSKA (reference sequence). The CDR3 has 15 amino acids. V gave up 1 base and J gave up 5 bases, with 18 bases separating them. In DNA form, the CDR3 reads TGCAGTGCTAGAGTCCCCTTGAGGGGGGAGAACGAGCAGTACTTC. This encodes CSARVPLRGENEQYF.

V usage is TRBV7-8 and J usage is TRBJ2-7; D uncertain. V lost 2 bases and J 1 base, leaving 9 bases between the germline ends. Germline V gene lookup returns CDR1 SGHVS and CDR2 FQNEAQ. This CDR3 region has 14 residues. CDR3 protein: CASSLNGESYEQYF. CDR3 bases: TGTGCCAGCAGCTTAAACGGAGAGTCCTACGAGCAGTACTTC.

This chain links TRBV12-3 or TRBV12-4 with TRBJ1-4, with D perhaps TRBD1 (6 bases). This CDR3 spans 11 amino acids. Trimming removed 5 bases from V and 14 bases from J, with 12 bases in between. As DNA, the CDR3 is TGTGCCAGCAGTCCGGGACATTTGCTGTTTTTT. As protein: CASSPGHLLFF.

In its sample, this clonotype was seen many times. The chain recombines TRBV7-9 with TRBJ2-5; 8 nucleotides match TRBD1. The CDR3 contains 13 residues. The trim removed 5 bases at V and 4 bases at J, leaving 3 bases unmatched. Germline V CDR1 and CDR2: SEHNR, FQNEAQ (reference sequence). DNA for the CDR3: TGTGCCAGCAGCCCCGGGACAGGAGAGACCCAGTACTTC. It is translated as CASSPGTGETQYF.

This clonotype was detected many times. The chain employs TRBV7-9 and TRBJ1-2; no reliable D call. CDR3 length: 12 residues. Trimming took off 7 bases at V and 6 bases at J, with 12 bases between the two ends. Per the germline V gene, CDR1 is SEHNR and CDR2 is FQNEAQ (reference sequence). DNA of the CDR3: TGTGCCAGCAAACACGGGCGAGATGGCTACACCTTC. Protein: CASKHGRDGYTF.

The rearrangement uses TRBV10-1 and TRBJ1-2; possible D gene TRBD1, 5 bases. The germline V and J ends were trimmed by 7 bases and 4 bases, with 22 bases remaining between them. This CDR3 contains 16 residues. Germline V gene data show CDR1 as WNHNN and CDR2 as SYGVQD (reference sequence). The CDR3 loop reads CASILLFPGNAYGYTF. The CDR3 DNA sequence: TGCGCCAGCATCCTCCTCTTTCCAGGGAATGCCTATGGCTACACCTTC.

About this clonotype itself: Since a much larger clone is just one base distant, this may be a read error. The chain has TRBV7-6 and TRBJ2-7; D not certain. Germline V gene sequence: CDR1 SGHVS, CDR2 FNYEAQ. CDR3 length: 10 amino acids. Trimming stripped 5 bases from V and 5 bases from J, with 4 bases between. Written as DNA, the CDR3 is TGTGCCAGCAGCACCGACGAGCAGTACTTC. Protein: CASSTDEQYF.

The chain uses TRBV7-8 and TRBJ2-7; D is uncertain. The CDR3 totals 13 residues. Trimming shortened V by 5 bases and J by 5 bases, and 13 bases separated the two germline ends. The germline CDR1 and CDR2 sequences are SGHVS and FQNEAQ. The CDR3 loop is CASSAKTPHEQYF. The CDR3 DNA sequence: TGTGCCAGCAGCGCAAAAACTCCGCACGAGCAGTACTTC.

With respect to this clonotype: The junction departs from the called germline gene at one end, perhaps through a read error. The chain has TRBV20-1 and TRBJ2-7; D unclear. The CDR3 contains 12 residues. Germline loops: CDR1 DFQATT, CDR2 SNEGSKA (reference sequence). As DNA, the CDR3 is TGCAGTGCTAGATGGCGGACCTACGGGCAGTACTTC. Its protein is CSARWRTYGQYF.

The V call is TRBV11-1, the J call TRBJ1-4; TRBD1 agrees at 11 bases. V was clipped by 4 bases and J by 8 bases; unmatched bases: 6. The length of the CDR3 is 15 residues. CDR1 and CDR2 from the germline V gene are SGHAT and FQDESV (reference sequence). Written as DNA, the CDR3 is TGTGCCAGCAGCTGGTCGGACAGGGGGCACGAAAAACTGTTTTTT. Translated, it gives CASSWSDRGHEKLFF.

The chain links TRBV9 to TRBJ1-5, with 7 bases identical to TRBD1. The CDR3 runs to 10 residues. Looked up from germline, CDR1 is SGDLS and CDR2 is YYNGEE. DNA for the CDR3: TGTGACAGGGGAAATCAGCCCCAGCATTTT. Its protein is CDRGNQPQHF.

This clonotype came up many times. The CDR3 spells CSAGEQPYEQYF. Written as DNA, the CDR3 is TGCAGCGCCGGGGAACAGCCCTACGAGCAGTACTTC. The rearrangement links TRBV29-1 to TRBJ2-7; D is perhaps TRBD2 (5 bases). The V gene lost 7 bases and the J gene lost 2 bases, with 12 bases spanning the gap. Germline CDR1 is SQVTM and CDR2 is ANQGSEA. This CDR3 is 12 amino acids long.

The chain couples TRBV7-2 to TRBJ1-2; D gene uncertain. Germline loops: CDR1 SGHTA, CDR2 FQGNSA. The length of the CDR3 is 12 residues. CDR3 DNA: TGTGCTAGCCAGGAGACCTCGGGTGGCTACACCTTC. Encoded protein: CASQETSGGYTF.

V usage is TRBV29-1 and J usage is TRBJ2-5, with TRBD2 matching over 8 bases. V was clipped by 6 bases and J by 4 bases; unmatched bases: 19. Germline V gene sequence: CDR1 SQVTM, CDR2 ANQGSEA. This CDR3 region has 17 residues. CDR3 in amino acids: CSVLNGAGGRWAETQYF. The CDR3, as DNA: TGCAGCGTATTGAACGGGGCGGGAGGCCGGTGGGCAGAGACCCAGTACTTC.

This sequence joins TRBV19 and TRBJ1-6; D remains ambiguous. The germline CDR1 and CDR2 sequences are LNHDA and SQIVND (reference sequence). V was cut by 4 bases and J by 13 bases, with 17 bases left in between. The CDR3 loop spans 14 amino acids. CDR3 in amino acids: CASSNSEGSTPLHF. The CDR3 coding sequence is TGTGCCAGTAGTAATTCGGAGGGATCGACTCCCCTCCACTTT. The full variable domain, completed using reference TRBV19 and TRBJ1-6, is DGGITQSPKYLFRKEGQNVTLSCEQNLNHDAMYWYRQDPGQGLRLIYYSQIVNDFQKGDIAEGYSVSREKKESFPLTVTSAQKNPTAFYLCASSNSEGSTPLHFGNGTRLTVT.

The chain recombines TRBV7-9 with TRBJ1-2, with 7 nucleotides matching TRBD1. V shed 3 bases and J 4 bases; nucleotides not matched to a gene: 8. The germline gives CDR1 SEHNR, CDR2 FQNEAQ (reference sequence). The CDR3 contains 15 residues. The DNA of the CDR3 is TGTGCCAGCAGCTTTAAGGGGGCCGGGGCCTATGGCTACACCTTC. It yields the protein CASSFKGAGAYGYTF.

On this clonotype itself: No DNA is shown, since the ends of the CDR3 on it are uncertain; the CDR3 is the one TCRdb lists. The chain combines TRBV2 with TRBJ1-4. A total of 18 residues make up the CDR3, ends included. The germline CDR1 and CDR2 sequences are SNHLY and FYNNEI. CDR3 sequence reads: CASSDGGYGYTFGSKLFF.

The V and J genes are TRBV7-2 and TRBJ2-7; TRBD2 aligns across 9 bases. CDR1 is SGHTA and CDR2 is FQGNSA in the germline V gene. J was trimmed by 9 bases and V by 5 bases; bases with no gene match: 11. The CDR3 length is 14 residues. In DNA form, the CDR3 reads TGTGCCAGCAGCAACGGACTAGCGCGCGGGGGGCAGTACTTC. Translation: CASSNGLARGGQYF.

Regarding this clonotype: Lacking the conserved final phenylalanine or tryptophan, this CDR3 likely reflects a read error. It is unclear where the CDR3 begins or ends on the DNA, so no DNA is shown, and the CDR3 is as TCRdb lists it. The J gene is TRBJ2-7, the V gene TRBV9; TRBD2 was called by the table and not checked on the DNA. CDR1 and CDR2 from the germline V gene are SGDLS and YYNGEE. The CDR3 spans 9 amino acids, including both terminal residues. The CDR3 here is CASSGGLAG.

The genes are TRBV7-6 and TRBJ2-7; D gene unclear. Germline V lookup: CDR1 SGHVS, CDR2 FNYEAQ. The V end lost 4 bases, the J end lost 5 bases, and 9 bases lay between the germline ends. CDR3 length equals 12 residues. CDR3 region: CASSSSKNEQYF. The CDR3 DNA reads TGTGCCAGCAGCTCCAGTAAGAACGAGCAGTACTTC.